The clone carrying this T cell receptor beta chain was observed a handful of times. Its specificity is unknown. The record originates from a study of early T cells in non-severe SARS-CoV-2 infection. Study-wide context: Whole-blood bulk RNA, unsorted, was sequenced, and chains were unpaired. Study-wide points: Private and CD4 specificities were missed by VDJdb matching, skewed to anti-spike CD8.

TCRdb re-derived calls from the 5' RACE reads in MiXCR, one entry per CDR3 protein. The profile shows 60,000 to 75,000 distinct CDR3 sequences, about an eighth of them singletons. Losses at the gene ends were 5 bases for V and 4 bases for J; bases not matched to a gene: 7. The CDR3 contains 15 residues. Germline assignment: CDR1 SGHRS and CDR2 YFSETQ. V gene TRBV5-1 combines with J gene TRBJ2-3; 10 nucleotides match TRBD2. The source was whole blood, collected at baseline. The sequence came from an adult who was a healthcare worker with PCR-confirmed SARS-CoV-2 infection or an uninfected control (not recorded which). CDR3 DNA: TGCGCCAGCAGGATTCTAGCGGGAGAGGCAGATACGCAGTATTTT. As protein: CASRILAGEADTQYF.